The clone carrying this TCR beta chain was detected a few times. The data originate from a study of radiotherapy plus CTLA-4 blockade in lung cancer. It was focal radiation plus CTLA-4 blockade with ipilimumab that patients with chemo-refractory metastatic non-small-cell lung cancer received. Sequencing used immunoSEQ multiplex PCR; TCRdb keeps in-frame clones, though not all of them. The table records tens of thousands of clones, roughly 81% of them present only once. The clonotype was recovered from a human donor with non-small cell lung cancer whose response to radiotherapy plus ipilimumab could not be evaluated. Sequenced here: peripheral blood, sampled from a patient treated with radiotherapy plus ipilimumab.

Here the CDR3 DNA reads TGTGCCAGCAGCTTATTCAGGGCGTCAATGGGGGAGCAGTACTTC. Translated, it gives CASSLFRASMGEQYF. The V gene is TRBV7-9, the J gene TRBJ2-7, with D perhaps TRBD1 (5 bases). V dropped 2 bases and J dropped 7 bases, with 18 bases sitting between them. CDR1 is SEHNR and CDR2 is FQNEAQ in the germline V gene (reference sequence). This CDR3 comprises 15 residues.